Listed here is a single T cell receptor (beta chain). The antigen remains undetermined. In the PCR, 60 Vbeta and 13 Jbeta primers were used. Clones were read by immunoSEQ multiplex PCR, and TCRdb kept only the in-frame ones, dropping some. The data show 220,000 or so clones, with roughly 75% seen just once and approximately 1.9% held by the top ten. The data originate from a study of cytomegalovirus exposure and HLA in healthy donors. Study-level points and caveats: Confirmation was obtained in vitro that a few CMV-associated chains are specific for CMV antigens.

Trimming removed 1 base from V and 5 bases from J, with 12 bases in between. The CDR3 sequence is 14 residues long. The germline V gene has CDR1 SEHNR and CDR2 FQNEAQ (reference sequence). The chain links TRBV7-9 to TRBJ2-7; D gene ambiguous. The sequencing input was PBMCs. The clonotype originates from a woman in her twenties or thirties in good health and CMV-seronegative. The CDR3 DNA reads TGTGCCAGCAGCTTAGGGCTGACTCCCCACGAGCAGTACTTC. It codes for CASSLGLTPHEQYF.